The rows below give T cell receptor beta chains drawn from one sample of a study of blood T cell repertoires in COVID-19. Profiling relied on immunoSEQ multiplex PCR, and the TCRdb table lists in-frame clones only, not all of them. The sample contains some 270,000 clones, about 91% of which appear only once. Sequenced input: peripheral blood. Source of these receptors: a middle-aged woman who had recovered from COVID-19. Each CDR3 is given with its conserved first and last residue. The D gene is left open where the match is weak. Size is omitted from some rows. Given values are once, few, many or a class for expanded clones.

d_gene | j_gene | abundance | v_gene | CDR3nt | CDR3aa
- | TRBJ2-1 | - | TRBV19 | TGTGCCAGTAGTGCAAGGATTCTCCGCGGGCAGGATGAGCAGTTCTTC | CASSARILRGQDEQFF
- | TRBJ1-6 | - | TRBV21-1 | TGTGCCAGCAGCAAGCAGGGTACGAATTCACCCCTCCACTTT | CASSKQGTNSPLHF
- | TRBJ2-2 | few | TRBV7-9 | TGTGCCAGCAGAAATCCGCGGCAGAACACCGGGGAGCTGTTTTTT | CASRNPRQNTGELFF
TRBD1 | TRBJ2-5 | - | TRBV7-9 | TGTGCCAGCAGCTCCAGGGGGTTCCAAGAGACCCAGTACTTC | CASSSRGFQETQYF
- | TRBJ2-1 | - | TRBV27 | TGTGCCAGCAGTTTCGGCGGTACCTACAATGAGCAGTTCTTC | CASSFGGTYNEQFF
TRBD1 | TRBJ1-5 | - | TRBV29-1 | TGCAGCGCCGGACAGGGGACGAGGCCCCAGCATTTT | CSAGQGTRPQHF
- | TRBJ2-2 | - | TRBV7-9 | TGTGCCAGCAGCTTAGTACAATCTAGAGAGGAGCTGTTTTTT | CASSLVQSREELFF
TRBD1 | TRBJ1-5 | once | TRBV5-6 | TGTGCCAGCAGTCGCCGGACAGGGATGAGCAATCAGCCCCAGCATTTT | CASSRRTGMSNQPQHF
TRBD1 | TRBJ1-1 | - | TRBV19 | TGTGCCAGTAGTCCCTGGGGCAGGGAAGGGGGCCCAGCTTTCTTT | CASSPWGREGGPAFF
- | TRBJ2-1 | - | TRBV18 | TGTGCCAGCTCACCGTACCCTCACTTGGGCGAGCAGTTCTTC | CASSPYPHLGEQFF
- | TRBJ2-2 | - | TRBV19 | TGTGCCAGTAGTATAGGTATTAGAAGCGGGGAGCTGTTTTTT | CASSIGIRSGELFF
- | TRBJ2-3 | - | TRBV29-1 | TGCAGCGTACAGTACAGGGTCGGAACAGATACGCAGTATTTT | CSVQYRVGTDTQYF
- | TRBJ2-1 | few | TRBV28 | TGTGCCAGCAGTGCATCACAGGGACACTACAATGAGCAGTTCTTC | CASSASQGHYNEQFF
TRBD1 | TRBJ1-5 | - | TRBV29-1 | TGCAGCGTAGCCCGGGACAGTAGGCAGCCCCAGCATTTT | CSVARDSRQPQHF
- | TRBJ2-6 | - | TRBV2 | TGTGCCAGCAGAGGGGGGGTTGGGGCCAACGTCCTGACTTTC | CASRGGVGANVLTF
- | TRBJ1-2 | once | TRBV6-5 | TGTGCCAGCAGTTACAGCGCCCCCCAGATTTATGGCTACACCTTC | CASSYSAPQIYGYTF
- | TRBJ1-5 | - | TRBV19 | TGTGCCAGTAGTATCGGCGGGGCGGGGGATCAGCCCCAGCATTTT | CASSIGGAGDQPQHF
TRBD2 | TRBJ2-1 | - | TRBV3-1/TRBV3-2 | TGTGCCAGCAGCTCGCCAGGAGGACTAGCGGGAGGGGGGGACTACAATGAGCAGTTCTTC | CASSSPGGLAGGGDYNEQFF
- | TRBJ1-2 | - | TRBV2 | TGTGCCAGCAGTATACAGGTCTATGGCTACACCTTC | CASSIQVYGYTF
TRBD1 | TRBJ1-1 | - | TRBV2 | TGTGCCAGCAGAAGGACAGGGGACACTGAAGCTTTCTTT | CASRRTGDTEAFF
TRBD2 | TRBJ2-1 | once | TRBV5-6 | TGTGCCAGCATCAATAGCGGGAGCTCCTACAATGAGCAGTTCTTC | CASINSGSSYNEQFF
TRBD1 | TRBJ2-7 | - | TRBV19 | TGTGCCAGTAGTATAGCTGGGACAGGGGGCTACGAGCAGTACTTC | CASSIAGTGGYEQYF
- | TRBJ2-3 | few | TRBV2 | TGTGCCAGCAGTGAAAGCAGGTCCACCGATACGCAGTATTTT | CASSESRSTDTQYF
- | TRBJ2-2 | - | TRBV29-1 | TGCAGCGTGCGACCGACTGGCACCGGGGAGCTGTTTTTT | CSVRPTGTGELFF
TRBD1 | TRBJ2-5 | - | TRBV11-2 | TGTGCCAGCAGCTTAGTAACAGGGGGCGAAGAGACCCAGTACTTC | CASSLVTGGEETQYF
TRBD2 | TRBJ2-3 | - | TRBV18 | TGTGCCAGCTCACCACCGGTTGGCGGGGGGGGCCGTGGTGGTTCGGATACGCAGTATTTT | CASSPPVGGGGRGGSDTQYF
- | TRBJ1-1 | - | TRBV18 | TGTGCCAGCTCACCCGGCGAGGGGGGGATGACTGAAGCTTTCTTT | CASSPGEGGMTEAFF
TRBD1 | TRBJ1-5 | - | TRBV6-4 | TGTGCCAGCCCAAGAAGGGACAGGGGGTTCTGTGGCAATCAGCCCCAGCATTTT | CASPRRDRGFCGNQPQHF
- | TRBJ2-1 | - | TRBV12-3/TRBV12-4 | TGTGCCAGCACACAGGATGAGCAGTTCTTC | CASTQDEQFF
TRBD1 | TRBJ2-5 | - | TRBV29-1 | TGCAGCGAACAGGGGGCTGACCAAGAGACCCAGTACTTC | CSEQGADQETQYF
TRBD1 | TRBJ2-5 | - | TRBV7-9 | TGTGCCAGCAGCACGACACAGGGGTCGCTAGGAGAGACCCAGTACTTC | CASSTTQGSLGETQYF
- | TRBJ2-5 | - | TRBV11-3 | TGTGCCAGCAGCCCATCCTGGGGGGAAGAGACCCAGTACTTC | CASSPSWGEETQYF
- | TRBJ1-2 | - | TRBV27 | TGTGCCAGCAGTCCCTTCGCGGGGGCAAAGGATGGCTACACCTTC | CASSPFAGAKDGYTF
- | TRBJ2-2 | - | TRBV10-1 | TGCGCCAGCAAGACCGGCGAGGCCGGGGAGCTGTTTTTT | CASKTGEAGELFF
- | TRBJ2-5 | once | TRBV2 | TGTGCCAGCAGCGAGACTAGAAACCAAGAGACCCAGTACTTC | CASSETRNQETQYF
TRBD1 | TRBJ1-3 | - | TRBV6-5 | TGTGCCAGCAGTCAGGGGGTCCCCTCTGGAAACACCATATATTTT | CASSQGVPSGNTIYF
- | TRBJ2-2 | - | TRBV5-1 | TGCGCCAGCAGCATTAGCGGCGATAACACCGGGGAGCTGTTTTTT | CASSISGDNTGELFF
TRBD2 | TRBJ2-2 | - | TRBV27 | TGTGCCAGCAGTTTTGAGGGACTAGCGGGGGCTAGGAACACCGGGGAGCTGTTTTTT | CASSFEGLAGARNTGELFF
- | TRBJ2-7 | once | TRBV18 | TGTGCCAGCTCCAACTTAAGGCAGGGAATCTACGAGCAGTACTTC | CASSNLRQGIYEQYF
- | TRBJ2-3 | once | TRBV4-1 | TGCGCCAGCAGCCAAGGCGGGACCCGGGAAGATACGCAGTATTTT | CASSQGGTREDTQYF
- | TRBJ1-4 | once | TRBV18 | TGTGCCAGCTCACCCCAGATTAATGAAAAACTGTTTTTT | CASSPQINEKLFF
TRBD1 | TRBJ2-1 | - | TRBV2 | TGTGCCAGCAGGGAGACGACAGGGGTAGAGCAGTTCTTC | CASRETTGVEQFF